The rows below give T cell receptor beta chains drawn from one sample of a study of shared clonotypes between healthy human individuals. Method: immunoSEQ multiplex PCR; TCRdb's copy keeps in-frame clones and lacks some. Of 2 million to 3 million clones listed, 80% to 95% are singletons. The sequencing sample was made of naive CD4+ T cells from PBMCs. These receptors were collected from a man between 18 and 35 years old in good health. Some clones in this sample may be carry-over from other donors' samples. Both conserved end residues are trimmed from each CDR3.

v_call	cdr3_length	j_call	cdr3_aa
TRBV18	14	TRBJ1-1	ASSPQNAGVVTEAF
TRBV28	14	TRBJ1-2	ASTPAPRGGRGGYT
TRBV10-3	11	TRBJ1-6	AISQGENSPLH
TRBV6-6	12	TRBJ1-1	ASSYSVGDTEAF
TRBV6-5	11	TRBJ2-7	ASSRTGIWEQY
TRBV4-1	15	TRBJ2-1	ASSQGGTGGSYNEQF
TRBV10-2	12	TRBJ2-3	ASISTRVGDTQY
TRBV19	12	TRBJ2-1	ASSRSGSWNEQF
TRBV7-3	13	TRBJ2-1	ASSHRLAGEHEQF
TRBV7-2	11	TRBJ2-5	ASSLTGVETQY
TRBV5-1	12	TRBJ2-1	ASSLEAAYNEQF
TRBV9	13	TRBJ2-3	ASSPQSGNTDTQY
TRBV2	12	TRBJ2-7	ASSPRQGSGEQY
TRBV28	12	TRBJ2-7	ASWASGSSYEQY
TRBV12-5	10	TRBJ2-1	ASGLDQALQF
TRBV27	13	TRBJ2-4	ASSESFPAKNIQY
TRBV6-5	13	TRBJ1-5	ASPTKAAIDQPQH
TRBV9	15	TRBJ1-3	ASSPLGRPLSGNTIY
TRBV7-6	13	TRBJ2-5	ASSLRLAGQETQY
TRBV7-2	10	TRBJ2-1	ASSRDPSSQF
TRBV5-1	14	TRBJ2-3	ASRKPLVKGTDTQY
TRBV5-1	13	TRBJ1-1	ASSLVGGPNTEAF
TRBV28	11	TRBJ2-7	ASSLWDSYEQY
TRBV28	10	TRBJ2-7	ASSPRRGEQY
TRBV6-6	12	TRBJ2-2	ASSYGRVTGELF
TRBV5-6	14	TRBJ2-1	ASSRYRDSTYNEQF
TRBV14	13	TRBJ2-5	ASSRDLAGGRAQY
TRBV27	12	TRBJ2-7	ASSLWGASYEQY
TRBV5-1	12	TRBJ2-2	ASVLYGGTGELF
TRBV28	13	TRBJ1-1	ASSRDTGGRTEAF
TRBV29-1	11	TRBJ1-1	SVEDIRGTEAF
TRBV11-2	13	TRBJ2-7	ASRPVRGASYEQY
TRBV5-6	12	TRBJ2-5	ASSQGVHQETQY
TRBV5-1	13	TRBJ2-3	ASSPDGQGPDTQY
TRBV5-1	19	TRBJ2-6	ASSLAIGAGSHPSGANVLT
TRBV27	12	TRBJ1-2	ASTSGGPNYGYT
TRBV30	13	TRBJ2-7	AWTKAGQKVLEQY
TRBV7-2	11	TRBJ2-4	ASSFVDQTIQY
TRBV5-1	11	TRBJ2-7	ASSSDISYEQY
TRBV5-6	12	TRBJ2-5	ASSRPVSQETQY
TRBV18	13	TRBJ2-5	ASSVTSSNQETQY